These T cell receptor beta chains were read from a single sample in a study of blood T cell repertoires in COVID-19. Produced via immunoSEQ multiplex PCR; TCRdb's table is partial and in-frame only. The table has some 130,000 clones, more than 75% seen once. Sequencing was carried out using peripheral blood. These receptors were obtained from a man aged 55-75 years who had recovered from COVID-19. Each CDR3 is given with its conserved first and last residue. The D gene is left open where the match is weak. Clone size is shown for a subset of rows, as once, few, many or a class of expanded clone.

j_gene	d_gene	abundance	v_gene	CDR3nt	CDR3aa
TRBJ2-7	-	-	TRBV10-3	TGTGCCATCAGTGAAGGCAGGGTTAACGAGCAGTACTTC	CAISEGRVNEQYF
TRBJ1-3	TRBD1	-	TRBV3-1/TRBV3-2	TGTGCCAGCAGCCAAGACGACAGGGGCCTCTCTGGAAACACCATATATTTT	CASSQDDRGLSGNTIYF
TRBJ1-5	TRBD1	-	TRBV6-1	TGTGCCAGCAGTGAAGGTCTAGGGGGCAGACAGCCCCAGCATTTT	CASSEGLGGRQPQHF
TRBJ1-6	-	-	TRBV3-1/TRBV3-2	TGTGCCAGCAGCCAAGCACCAGGGAGGTCACCCCTCCACTTT	CASSQAPGRSPLHF
TRBJ1-2	TRBD1	-	TRBV15	TGTGCCACCAGCAGGGACAGGCAATTATCTGGCTACACCTTC	CATSRDRQLSGYTF
TRBJ2-2	-	-	TRBV5-5	TGTGCCAGCAGCTTGGTCGGCGGCCGGAGGGTCGGGGAGCTGTTTTTT	CASSLVGGRRVGELFF
TRBJ2-2	-	-	TRBV7-9	TGTGCCAGCAGCTTAGCGGAGGTAGCGGTCACCGGGGAGCTGTTTTTT	CASSLAEVAVTGELFF
TRBJ2-2	-	-	TRBV21-1	TGTGCCAGCAGCAAAAGGGACAGGGATTCCGGGGAGCTGTTTTTT	CASSKRDRDSGELFF
TRBJ1-4	TRBD1	-	TRBV30	TGTGCCTGCGGACAGGGGGCAACTAATGAAAAACTGTTTTTT	CACGQGATNEKLFF
TRBJ2-1	TRBD2	medium-sized	TRBV11-3	TGTGCCAGCAGCTCGACTAGCGGGGGATACAATGAGCAGTTCTTC	CASSSTSGGYNEQFF
TRBJ1-1	-	once	TRBV11-2	TGTGCCAGCAGCTTATTCGACAGCACTGAAGCTTTCTTT	CASSLFDSTEAFF
TRBJ2-3	TRBD2	-	TRBV3-1/TRBV3-2	TGTGCCAGCAGTCCCCCCCTAGCGGGAGCTAGGGATACGCAGTATTTT	CASSPPLAGARDTQYF
TRBJ2-3	TRBD2	-	TRBV20-1	TGCAGTGCTAGTGCTGGGACTAGCGGGAGTACGCAGTATTTT	CSASAGTSGSTQYF
TRBJ1-4	-	-	TRBV29-1	TGCAGCGTTGGAGGTCAGGGCGGAAAACTGTTTTTT	CSVGGQGGKLFF
TRBJ2-3	-	-	TRBV28	TGTGCCAGCAGAGTACAGCCTAGCACAGATACGCAGTATTTT	CASRVQPSTDTQYF
TRBJ2-3	TRBD2	-	TRBV19	TGTGCCAGTAGTGTCCGGCAAGGACTAGCGGGAAACACAGATACGCAGTATTTT	CASSVRQGLAGNTDTQYF
TRBJ1-1	TRBD1	few	TRBV5-4	TGTGCCAGCAGTTCACAGGGGAGGCCTGAAGCTTTCTTT	CASSSQGRPEAFF
TRBJ2-1	-	-	TRBV7-2	TGTGCCAGCAGCTTAGCGATCGAAGGGCGGGGTGAGCAGTTCTTC	CASSLAIEGRGEQFF
TRBJ1-1	TRBD1	-	TRBV11-1	TGTGCCAGCAGCTTACCACCGGGACAGGGCACTGAAGCTTTCTTT	CASSLPPGQGTEAFF
TRBJ1-2	-	-	TRBV28	TGTGCCAGCAAGACCACGACTTCACCCGGGGACTATGGCTACACCTTC	CASKTTTSPGDYGYTF
TRBJ1-1	TRBD1	-	TRBV2	TGTGCCAGCAGAACGACAGGGGGCGGCACTGAAGCTTTCTTT	CASRTTGGGTEAFF
TRBJ2-1	TRBD2	-	TRBV27	TGTGCCAGCAGTCCAATAGCGGGAGGTTCCTACAATGAGCAGTTCTTC	CASSPIAGGSYNEQFF
TRBJ2-1	TRBD2	few	TRBV5-1	TGCGCCAGCAGCTTGGCTCCTAGCGGGGAGTACAATGAGCAGTTCTTC	CASSLAPSGEYNEQFF
TRBJ1-1	TRBD1	-	TRBV7-8	TGTGCCAGCAGCCGGACAGGGGAGGGCACTGAAGCTTTCTTT	CASSRTGEGTEAFF
TRBJ1-2	-	-	TRBV5-4	TGTGCCAGCAGCACCCAGTCACCGCCCCACTATGGCTACACCTTC	CASSTQSPPHYGYTF
TRBJ1-2	-	-	TRBV3-1/TRBV3-2	TGTGCCAGCAGCCAAGTCCGGGATGGCTACACCTTC	CASSQVRDGYTF
TRBJ2-5	-	-	TRBV5-8	TGTGCCAGTTTAGGGACTCAAGAGACCCAGTACTTC	CASLGTQETQYF
TRBJ2-7	-	-	TRBV5-1	TGCGCCAGCAGCTCAGGGCATGGGCGAGCCGACGAGCAGTACTTC	CASSSGHGRADEQYF
TRBJ1-2	-	few	TRBV9	TGTGCCAGCACCCCAACGGGAGGGAACTATGGCTACACCTTC	CASTPTGGNYGYTF
TRBJ2-2	TRBD1	-	TRBV19	TGTGCCAGTAGCCAGACAGGGGCTGAAACCGGGGAGCTGTTTTTT	CASSQTGAETGELFF
TRBJ1-6	TRBD1	-	TRBV6-2/TRBV6-3	TGTGCCAGCAGTCTTGGGACAGTTTCACCCCTCCACTTT	CASSLGTVSPLHF
TRBJ2-2	-	few	TRBV7-2	TGTGCCAGCAGCTTAGACACAGGCACCGGGGAGCTGTTTTTT	CASSLDTGTGELFF
TRBJ2-3	TRBD1	-	TRBV18	TGTGCCAGCTCGACGGGAACAGGGGCAGATACGCAGTATTTT	CASSTGTGADTQYF
TRBJ1-1	-	-	TRBV24-1	TGTGCCACCAGTGATGGGACACGTGAAGCTTTCTTT	CATSDGTREAFF
TRBJ2-1	-	-	TRBV20-1	TGCAGTGCTAGTGGGCCGGGTGAGCAGTTCTTC	CSASGPGEQFF
TRBJ2-7	TRBD2	-	TRBV29-1	TGCAGCGTTAGCGGGAGCTCCTACGAGCAGTACTTC	CSVSGSSYEQYF
TRBJ2-7	-	-	TRBV20-1	TGCAGTGCTAGTTCCAGGGGTGGAGACGAGCAGTACTTC	CSASSRGGDEQYF
TRBJ2-7	-	-	TRBV7-2	TGTGCCAGCAGCTTCACTGCTTCCCCCTCCGACGAGCAGTACTTC	CASSFTASPSDEQYF
TRBJ2-7	-	-	TRBV3-1/TRBV3-2	TGTGCCAGCAGCCCCGGGGGTGAGCAGTACTTC	CASSPGGEQYF
TRBJ2-5	TRBD2	-	TRBV4-2	TGTGCCAGCAGCCAGTCCGGGACTAGCGGGAGTGTCCAAGAGACCCAGTACTTC	CASSQSGTSGSVQETQYF
TRBJ1-2	-	-	TRBV5-6	TGTGCCAGCCTAAGCCCCATGAACTATGGCTACACCTTC	CASLSPMNYGYTF
TRBJ2-5	TRBD1	-	TRBV4-2	TGTGCCAGCAGCCAAGGTCAGGGGGCAAGGGAGACCCAGTACTTC	CASSQGQGARETQYF
TRBJ2-1	TRBD2	-	TRBV6-2/TRBV6-3	TGTGCCAGCAGTTACCCCCGTTCGAGAGCGGGGGGTAGCAATGAGCAGTTCTTC	CASSYPRSRAGGSNEQFF
TRBJ1-2	-	-	TRBV3-1/TRBV3-2	TGTGCCAGCAGCCAAGGGCAGAACTATGGCTACACCTTC	CASSQGQNYGYTF
TRBJ2-3	-	-	TRBV4-1	TGCGCCAGCAGCCAAGATCGACAAGGTACGCAGTATTTT	CASSQDRQGTQYF
TRBJ2-2	-	-	TRBV9	TGTGCCAGCAGCGTAGATCTGGCCACCGGGGAGCTGTTTTTT	CASSVDLATGELFF
TRBJ1-2	TRBD1	-	TRBV28	TGTGCCAGCGGGGGACAGGAGTCCCGGAGGGGCTATGGCTACACCTTC	CASGGQESRRGYGYTF
TRBJ1-6	-	many	TRBV6-6	TGTGCCAGCAGGGGGCCGGGCTATAATTCACCCCTCCACTTT	CASRGPGYNSPLHF
TRBJ1-5	TRBD1	few	TRBV29-1	TGCAGCGTAAGGGACAGGGGGGGACAGCCCCAGCATTTT	CSVRDRGGQPQHF